Shown below are 6 T cell receptor beta chains from a single sample sequenced in a study of shared clonotypes between healthy human individuals. Profiled with immunoSEQ multiplex PCR; TCRdb holds only in-frame clones, not every one. Of about 750,000 clones listed, 80% to 95% are singletons. Naive-designated CD8 cells lacked CD45RO, were positively enriched for CCR7, and omitted terminally differentiated effector memory CD45RA+ cells. What was sequenced was naive CD8+ T cells sorted from blood. These receptors originate from a man aged 25 to 45 in good health.

This clone was detected once. The CDR3 DNA reads TGTGCCAGCAGTTACTCGAACCGGGAGTATCGAGAGACCCAGTACTTC. It encodes CASSYSNREYRETQYF. V and J are TRBV6-6 and TRBJ2-5, with D possibly TRBD2 on 6 matching bases. CDR1 and CDR2 (germline): MNHNY, SVGAGI (reference sequence). The CDR3 loop spans 16 amino acids. The ends were cut back, 0 bases at V and 4 bases at J, with 15 bases in the middle.

The chain uses TRBV6-5 and TRBJ1-1; TRBD1 agrees at 8 bases. The CDR3 runs to 15 residues. V lost 2 bases and J lost 3; bases outside the gene matches: 5. Germline loops: CDR1 MNHEY, CDR2 SVGAGI. The CDR3 reads CASSYAQGADTEAFF. The CDR3 DNA is TGTGCCAGCAGTTACGCGCAGGGGGCGGACACTGAAGCTTTCTTT.

The chain combines TRBV9 with TRBJ2-3; D not resolved. The CDR3 is 14 residues long. V shed 0 bases and J shed 8 bases, with 13 bases lying between them. Germline CDR1 SGDLS, CDR2 YYNGEE. The CDR3 bases are TGTGCCAGCAGCGTAGGGTCCTCCCCGGGTACGCAGTATTTT. Residues: CASSVGSSPGTQYF.

There are a few counts of this clone. V usage is TRBV27 and J usage is TRBJ2-1; 9 nucleotides match TRBD2. This CDR3 contains 12 residues. With 4 bases clipped from V and 10 bases from J, the junction kept 2 bases outside the gene matches. Looked up from germline, CDR1 is MNHEY and CDR2 is SMNVEV (reference sequence). The CDR3 sequence: CASSSTSGEQFF. Written as DNA, the CDR3 is TGTGCCAGCAGTTCGACTAGCGGAGAGCAGTTCTTC.

The J gene is TRBJ1-2, the V gene TRBV27; the match to TRBD1 covers 7 bases. The CDR3 is made up of 19 amino acids. Germline values: CDR1 MNHEY, CDR2 SMNVEV (reference sequence). V lost 4 bases and J lost 5; bases outside the gene matches: 22. CDR3 nucleotides: TGTGCCAGCAGTTACCTAACGTCCGCCTCGGGTACAGGGGATTATGGCTACACCTTC. The encoded protein is CASSYLTSASGTGDYGYTF.

This clone has a single count. V gene TRBV15 combines with J gene TRBJ2-7, with a possible D match to TRBD2 (6 bases). V was clipped by 5 bases and J by 6 bases, with 11 bases between them. This CDR3 has 12 residues. Germline loops: CDR1 LNHNV, CDR2 YYDKDF (reference sequence). In DNA form, the CDR3 reads TGTGCCACCAGCGAAGGGAGGCCCGAGCAGTACTTC. This translates into CATSEGRPEQYF.